This paragraph covers one T cell receptor (beta chain) sequence. V lost 5 bases and J 3 bases, leaving 19 bases between the germline ends. The CDR3 contains 16 residues. Germline CDR1 and CDR2: LNHDA and SQIVND (reference sequence). Sequencing used immunoSEQ multiplex PCR; TCRdb keeps in-frame clones, though not all of them. The data hold around 250,000 clones, with about 89% observed a single time. Residents of about two dozen US areas, aged roughly 18 to 95 years, made up the participants. This sample is part of a study of blood T cell repertoires in COVID-19. This receptor was taken from a human donor in a cohort exposed to, infected with or recovered from COVID-19 (not recorded which). The donor label of this sample is uncertain. The sequenced sample was PBMCs or T cells enriched from blood (not recorded which). V gene TRBV19 combines with J gene TRBJ1-1; tentative D call: TRBD1 (6 bases). DNA for the CDR3: TGTGCCAGTAGTGCAGGACAGCCTAGAGGGGACACTGAAGCTTTCTTT. Protein sequence: CASSAGQPRGDTEAFF. Variable domain in full (rest from reference TRBV19 and TRBJ1-1): DGGITQSPKYLFRKEGQNVTLSCEQNLNHDAMYWYRQDPGQGLRLIYYSQIVNDFQKGDIAEGYSVSREKKESFPLTVTSAQKNPTAFYLCASSAGQPRGDTEAFFGQGTRLTVV.